This T cell receptor (beta chain) was documented in a study of blood T cell repertoires in COVID-19. As for the study in general: Acute and convalescent COVID-19 specimens originated in the United States, Italy and Spain.

The ends lost 3 bases at V and 1 base at J; junction bases unmatched: 7. The CDR3 spans 16 residues. Germline V gives CDR1 MNHEY, CDR2 SMNVEV (reference sequence). In the authors' workflow: Amplification from reference gene primers served as the basis for estimated nucleated cell counts. Profiling relied on immunoSEQ multiplex PCR, and the TCRdb table lists in-frame clones only, not all of them. The V and J calls and the clone size are those of that table, but D and trimming were determined from the DNA. The sample carries around 290,000 clones, around 87% recorded once. The chain has TRBV27 and TRBJ2-7, with 9 positions matching TRBD1. The material sequenced was peripheral blood. The clonotype originates from a woman aged 45 to 65 who had recovered from COVID-19. CDR3 amino acids: CASSLGRDRVSYEQYF. CDR3 nucleotides: TGTGCCAGCAGTTTGGGCCGGGACAGGGTATCCTACGAGCAGTACTTC.